This T cell receptor (beta chain) was captured by sequencing in a study of T-cell memory formation after mild COVID-19. In TCRdb, the 5' RACE reads were re-called with MiXCR into one record per CDR3 protein. The profile shows roughly 340,000 distinct CDR3 sequences, 20% to 25% of them singletons. The germline V gene encodes CDR1 MNHNS and CDR2 SASEGT. The V end lost 7 bases, the J end lost 7 bases, and 17 bases lay between the germline ends. This CDR3 is built from 14 residues. The chain employs TRBV6-1 and TRBJ1-5; D is possibly TRBD1 (6 bases). What was sequenced was PBMCs or a T cell subset sorted from them (not recorded which). This TCR was sampled from a man between 18 and 35 years old who had mild COVID-19 (a few samples of this study predate the infection). Cell type and time point are not known. The CDR3 here is CASTGVSDGQPQHF. CDR3 coding DNA: TGTGCCAGCACAGGGGTTTCGGATGGCCAGCCCCAGCATTTT.